The subject of this entry is one T cell receptor beta chain. These data are taken from a study of cytomegalovirus exposure and HLA in healthy donors. Trimming shortened V by 1 base and J by 0 bases, and 7 bases separated the two germline ends. The germline CDR1 and CDR2 sequences are SGHVS and FQNEAQ. This CDR3 region has 15 residues. Here immunoSEQ multiplex PCR was the method, and the copy in TCRdb shows in-frame clones only, minus some. The sample has over 200,000 clones, nearly 90% seen once; the top ten hold 0.37%. This chain joins TRBV7-8 and TRBJ1-3; D is unresolved. The sequence was obtained from a woman between 18 and 29 years old in good health and CMV-seronegative. The material sequenced was PBMCs. The CDR3 loop reads CASSLGGPSGNTIYF. The CDR3 bases are TGTGCCAGCAGCTTAGGCGGCCCCTCTGGAAACACCATATATTTT.